Each of the 20 T cell receptor beta chains below was sequenced from the same sample in a study of blood T cell repertoires in COVID-19. Some clones are missing from TCRdb's copy, which holds only in-frame ones; the method was immunoSEQ multiplex PCR. The sample has around 260,000 clones, roughly 89% seen once. The specimen was peripheral blood. The receptor set was obtained from a man under 40 with acute or convalescent COVID-19.

CDR3 DNA sequence: TGTGCCAGCAGTTACTCGTTGACTGGGGCCCCCTACGAGCAGTACTTC. Translated: CASSYSLTGAPYEQYF. V gene TRBV6-2 or TRBV6-3 combines with J gene TRBJ2-7, with TRBD1 as a possible D gene (5 bases). The CDR3 extends over 16 amino acids. Trimming shortened V by 0 bases and J by 2 bases, and 14 bases separated the two germline ends. Germline values: CDR1 MNHEY, CDR2 SVGEGT.

The chain is built from TRBV27 and TRBJ2-2; 9 bases match TRBD1. J gave up 6 bases and V 5 bases, and 7 bases lay outside the gene matches. Germline assignment: CDR1 MNHEY and CDR2 SMNVEV (reference sequence). This CDR3 is 15 amino acids long. The CDR3, as DNA: TGTGCCAGCAGTCGTCCGGGACAGGGAGCCGGGGAGCTGTTTTTT. Translating it yields CASSRPGQGAGELFF.

This clone has just one count. The chain recombines TRBV28 with TRBJ1-5; TRBD1 matches at 8 bases. The length of the CDR3 is 15 residues. Germline lookup yields CDR1 MDHEN and CDR2 SYDVKM. V was pared by 5 bases and J by 6 bases, with 9 bases of the junction left unmatched. As DNA, the CDR3 is TGTGCCAGCAGTAACCAGGGGGCGTCAGGTCAGCCCCAGCATTTT. Translated: CASSNQGASGQPQHF.

V is TRBV6-5 and J is TRBJ2-1, with a possible D match to TRBD2 (6 bases). Trimming took 7 bases from V and 6 from J, leaving 19 bases between them. Germline CDR1 and CDR2: MNHEY and SVGAGI. The CDR3 spans 15 residues. The CDR3 region has the DNA TGTGCCAGCATTCCGACTTCGGGAGCTTTCAATGAGCAGTTCTTC. It yields the protein CASIPTSGAFNEQFF.

CDR3 nucleotides: TGTGCCAGCAGAGGCACAGGGGGAGAACGGGAAGCTTTCTTT. Amino acid sequence: CASRGTGGEREAFF. The chain recombines TRBV6-5 with TRBJ1-1; TRBD1 matches 8 bases. This CDR3 has 14 residues. Germline assignment: CDR1 MNHEY and CDR2 SVGAGI. With 6 bases clipped from V and 8 bases from J, the junction kept 11 bases outside the gene matches.

V and J are TRBV2 and TRBJ1-2; D possibly corresponds to TRBD1 (5 bases). The CDR3 has 12 residues. Trimming took off 7 bases at V and 7 bases at J, with 13 bases between the two ends. CDR1 SNHLY and CDR2 FYNNEI come from the germline V gene. CDR3 nucleotides: TGTGCCAGCACCCCCCAGGGCCTTGGCTACACCTTC. It specifies CASTPQGLGYTF.

The chain has TRBV28 and TRBJ2-5, with D unclear. The CDR3 runs to 10 residues. Looked up from germline, CDR1 is MDHEN and CDR2 is SYDVKM. The V end was cut by 8 bases, the J end by 1 base, with 2 bases between. CDR3 nucleotides: TGTGCCAGCCGCCAAGAGACCCAGTACTTC. Amino acid sequence: CASRQETQYF.

This clone showed up just once. This chain joins TRBV11-3 and TRBJ2-1; 8 bases line up with TRBD2. With 5 bases clipped from V and 2 bases from J, the junction kept 5 bases outside the gene matches. Germline V gene data show CDR1 as SGHNT and CDR2 as YENEEA. CDR3 size: 15 residues. The CDR3 nucleotides are TGTGCCAGCAGCCGAAGCGGGAGTGCCTACAATGAGCAGTTCTTC. The encoded protein is CASSRSGSAYNEQFF.

A single count supports this clone. The chain employs TRBV14 and TRBJ1-6; D gene ambiguous. Trimming removed 4 bases from V and 7 bases from J, with 23 bases in between. Germline V CDR1 and CDR2: SGHDN, FVKESK. The CDR3 is 18 residues long. CDR3: CASSPNLSRRGRNSPLHF. As DNA, the CDR3 is TGTGCCAGCAGCCCGAACCTATCTCGCCGGGGTAGGAATTCACCCCTCCACTTT.

The chain employs TRBV5-6 and TRBJ2-7, with 7 positions matching TRBD2. The CDR3 has 15 amino acids. Germline CDR1 and CDR2: SGHDT and YYEEEE. The junction had 11 bases not matched to a gene; V was cut back by 3 bases and J by 5 bases. The CDR3 DNA reads TGTGCCAGCAGCTGGCAGGCGGGAGAAGTCCACGAGCAGTACTTC. It is translated as CASSWQAGEVHEQYF.

The chain has TRBV6-9 and TRBJ2-3, with a tentative D call TRBD2 (5 bases). The V gene's germline CDR1 is MNHGY and CDR2 SVAAGI. The CDR3 length is 15 residues. The V gene lost 8 bases and the J gene lost 2 bases, with 17 bases spanning the gap. CDR3 bases: TGTGCCAGCTCCCCCCAGCGGCCTATCACAGATACGCAGTATTTT. It yields the protein CASSPQRPITDTQYF.

J is TRBJ2-1 and V is TRBV20-1; D gene unclear. CDR1 and CDR2 (germline): DFQATT, SNEGSKA (reference sequence). CDR3 length: 11 residues. Trimming removed 6 bases at V and 5 bases at J, with 8 bases between. The CDR3 sequence is CSANRDNEQFF. The CDR3 bases are TGCAGTGCGAATCGGGACAATGAGCAGTTCTTC.

This clone was seen only once. The chain carries TRBV24-1 and TRBJ2-1; 7 bases match TRBD1. The J segment lost 12 bases and the V segment lost 4 bases, leaving 8 bases of the junction unmatched. CDR3 length: 13 amino acids. The germline V gene has CDR1 KGHDR and CDR2 SFDVKD. The CDR3 DNA sequence: TGTGCCACCAGTGAACCAACAGGGGTGGGGCAGTTCTTC. Its translation is CATSEPTGVGQFF.

The CDR3 DNA reads as TGTGCCAGCAGCCCGGAGACAGGGAAGATCTATGGCTACACCTTC. As protein: CASSPETGKIYGYTF. This chain uses TRBV7-2 with TRBJ1-2; 7 positions agree with TRBD1. The CDR3 consists of 15 residues. The germline gives CDR1 SGHTA, CDR2 FQGNSA. V shed 5 bases and J 4 bases; nucleotides not matched to a gene: 10.

The rearrangement uses TRBV6-1 and TRBJ1-5; D ambiguous. Germline V gene sequence: CDR1 MNHNS, CDR2 SASEGT. This CDR3 is built from 13 residues. Trimming left V 2 bases short and J 4 bases short, with 6 bases between. The CDR3 DNA is TGTGCCAGCAGTGAAATGAGAAATCAGCCCCAGCATTTT. Amino acids: CASSEMRNQPQHF.

This clone was seen just once. The chain employs TRBV5-4 and TRBJ1-1, with TRBD1 as a possible D gene (6 bases). Per the germline V gene, CDR1 is SGHNT and CDR2 is YYREEE (reference sequence). This CDR3 contains 16 residues. The ends were cut back, 4 bases at V and 1 base at J, with 17 bases in the middle. The CDR3 protein is CASSLITRTANTEAFF. CDR3 nucleotide sequence: TGTGCCAGCAGCCTGATTACGAGGACAGCGAACACTGAAGCTTTCTTT.

The rearrangement joins TRBV5-1 to TRBJ2-5; D possibly corresponds to TRBD2 (5 bases). Germline V gives CDR1 SGHRS, CDR2 YFSETQ. The germline V and J ends were trimmed by 6 bases and 1 base, with 16 bases remaining between them. The CDR3 has 15 residues. The CDR3: CASTRAGESQETQYF. The CDR3 nucleotides are TGCGCCAGCACGAGGGCAGGAGAATCCCAAGAGACCCAGTACTTC.

The chain combines TRBV5-4 with TRBJ1-2; 7 positions agree with TRBD1. J lost 7 bases, V lost 0 bases, and 9 bases had no gene match. The length of the CDR3 is 15 residues. Germline loops: CDR1 SGHNT, CDR2 YYREEE (reference sequence). In nucleotides, the CDR3 is TGTGCCAGCAGCTTGGGAGGGGGCGTCCCAGCTGGCTACACCTTC. Protein sequence: CASSLGGGVPAGYTF.

This chain links TRBV18 with TRBJ1-1, with D unresolved. The CDR3 has 14 residues. Germline-derived CDR1 and CDR2 are KGHSH and LQKENI. V lost 2 bases and J 1 base, leaving 8 bases between the germline ends. Here the CDR3 reads CASSPSARNTEAFF. The CDR3 DNA sequence: TGTGCCAGCTCACCATCAGCGAGGAACACTGAAGCTTTCTTT.

The table lists this clone with a few counts. The chain is built from TRBV3-1 (or the pseudogene TRBV3-2) and TRBJ2-1; TRBD2 matches 8 bases. Germline assignment: CDR1 LGHDT and CDR2 YNNKEL (reference sequence). The V and J ends lost 1 base and 6 bases, in that order; junction bases with no gene match: 8. The CDR3 has 16 residues. The CDR3 DNA reads as TGTGCCAGCAGCCAAGTCTGGAGCGGGAGATTCAATGAGCAGTTCTTC. Its translation is CASSQVWSGRFNEQFF.